Presented here are 13 T cell receptor beta chains from one specimen sequenced in a study of blood T cells in healthy people across ages. Using a J-beta primer mix together with a sample-barcoded 5' primer, a second PCR was run for about 6 to 11 cycles. MiXCR, applied by TCRdb to the 5' RACE reads, yields one record per CDR3 protein. This sample has fewer than 1 million distinct CDR3 sequences, with approximately 44% found just once. Sequenced sample: blood. The receptors shown here come from a man in his sixties in good health.

The rearrangement joins TRBV9 to TRBJ2-7; D tentatively reads TRBD1 or TRBD2 (6 bases each). The CDR3 is 15 residues long. Germline CDR1 SGDLS, CDR2 YYNGEE. Deletions cut 0 bases from V and 6 bases from J, with 16 bases between. In DNA, the CDR3 is TGTGCCAGCAGCGTAGAGGGGGGATACCAGAGCGAGCAGTACTTC. This codes for CASSVEGGYQSEQYF.

This clonotype was recorded only once. The J gene is TRBJ1-1, the V gene TRBV6-2 or TRBV6-3, with D possibly being TRBD1 (6 bases). Trimming cost V 5 bases and J 11 bases, with 15 bases left between them. The CDR3 has 12 residues. Germline values: CDR1 MNHEY, CDR2 SVGEGT. The CDR3 DNA is TGTGCCAGCAGTCAAGATACAGGGACCGCTTTCTTT. It specifies CASSQDTGTAFF.

The chain carries TRBV4-3 and TRBJ2-3; D may correspond to TRBD1 or TRBD2 (6 bases each). Germline V gene data show CDR1 as LGHNA and CDR2 as YSLEER. Trimming took off 0 bases at V and 0 bases at J, with 25 bases between the two ends. The CDR3 consists of 21 residues. As DNA, the CDR3 is TGCGCCAGCAGCCAAGATTGGTGGGGGGCCGACAATGGCCCTAGCACAGATACGCAGTATTTT. This codes for CASSQDWWGADNGPSTDTQYF.

A word on this clonotype: The germline gene is not matched at one end of the junction; a read error may be the cause. V gene TRBV15 combines with J gene TRBJ2-7; a possible D gene is TRBD2 (6 bases). CDR1 and CDR2 (germline): LNHNV, YYDKDF (reference sequence). The CDR3 sequence is 14 residues long. This CDR3 is CVTSRDPGSYEQYF. CDR3 DNA: TGTGTCACCAGCAGAGATCCCGGGAGTTACGAGCAGTACTTC.

This clonotype occurred once. V gene TRBV7-3 combines with J gene TRBJ2-3, with 10 bases that match TRBD2. V shed 3 bases and J 4 bases; nucleotides not matched to a gene: 13. The CDR3 is 18 residues long. The V gene's germline CDR1 is SGHTA and CDR2 FQGTGA. Here the CDR3 reads CASSLSGGAIMAPDTQYF. CDR3 in DNA: TGTGCCAGCAGCTTGAGCGGGGGGGCCATTATGGCTCCAGATACGCAGTATTTT.

This clonotype was seen only once. One junction end does not reproduce the germline sequence, and a read error may be involved. The genes are TRBV28 and TRBJ2-7, with D possibly being TRBD2 (5 bases). The CDR3 is made up of 14 amino acids. CDR1 and CDR2 from the germline V gene are MDHEN and SYDVKM. The CDR3 spells CTSSPHRGDDEQYF. As DNA, the CDR3 is TGTACCAGCAGTCCACATCGGGGAGACGACGAGCAGTACTTC.

This clonotype has just a few counts. The V call is TRBV7-9, the J call TRBJ2-3; no reliable D call. In germline, CDR1 is SEHNR, CDR2 FQNEAQ (reference sequence). The V end was cut by 2 bases, the J end by 0 bases, with 12 bases between. This CDR3 is 16 amino acids long. The CDR3 nucleotides read TGTGCCAGCAGCTTATTGTGGACGGGCAGCACAGATACGCAGTATTTT. This encodes CASSLLWTGSTDTQYF.

J is TRBJ2-5 and V is TRBV11-2; 8 bases map to TRBD1. The CDR3 runs 15 residues. V dropped 5 bases and J dropped 3; count of bases not matched to a gene: 8. Germline CDR1 SGHAT, CDR2 FQNNGV. The CDR3 DNA follows: TGTGCCAGCAGCCCTCAACAGGGGGTGGAAGAGACCCAGTACTTC. This sequence encodes CASSPQQGVEETQYF.

This clonotype was found a few times. This chain connects TRBV20-1 to TRBJ2-3; TRBD2 matches 8 bases. The CDR3 runs 14 residues. V lost 4 bases, J lost 0 bases, and 3 bases stayed unmatched. From germline, CDR1 is DFQATT and CDR2 SNEGSKA (reference sequence). For the CDR3, the DNA is TGCAGTGCTATAGGACTAGCTAGCACAGATACGCAGTATTTT. This sequence encodes CSAIGLASTDTQYF.

The genes are TRBV20-1 and TRBJ2-7; the D gene is possibly TRBD1 (6 bases). CDR3 length equals 14 residues. Germline CDR1 and CDR2: DFQATT and SNEGSKA (reference sequence). V dropped 2 bases and J dropped 2 bases, with 13 bases sitting between them. CDR3 sequence reads: CSARPRDKAYEQYF. CDR3 nucleotide sequence: TGCAGTGCTAGACCCCGGGACAAAGCCTACGAGCAGTACTTC.

This chain uses TRBV19 with TRBJ2-7; D is uncertain. The J call is uncertain, as TRBJ2-5 better fits the DNA end. CDR1 LNHDA and CDR2 SQIVND come from the germline V gene (reference sequence). The CDR3 runs 14 residues. The CDR3 spells CASSIEWLLETQYF. The CDR3 DNA reads TGTGCCAGTAGTATAGAATGGCTTTTAGAGACCCAGTACTTC.

Here the CDR3 reads CASSQGLNREQYF. The CDR3, as DNA: TGTGCCAGCAGCCAGGGCCTCAATCGTGAGCAGTACTTC. This chain connects TRBV2 to TRBJ2-5, with D perhaps matching TRBD1 (5 bases). V lost 6 bases to trimming and J lost 11 bases, with 19 bases between them. The CDR3 contains 13 residues. Germline lookup yields CDR1 SNHLY and CDR2 FYNNEI.

The chain uses TRBV10-3 and TRBJ2-6, with 7 bases fitting TRBD1. This CDR3 has 19 amino acids. The ends lost 6 bases at V and 0 bases at J; junction bases unmatched: 14. Germline V gene lookup returns CDR1 ENHRY and CDR2 SYGVKD. This CDR3 is CAIRPSGQGDPSGANVLTF. The DNA for the CDR3 is TGTGCCATCAGACCTTCGGGGCAGGGGGACCCCTCTGGGGCCAACGTCCTGACTTTC.